Below, one T cell receptor beta chain is given with its context. The antigen is not known. This entry is derived from a study of chemoradiotherapy in HPV16-positive cancers. Study outcomes and limitations: In HPV16-positive patients, HPV-responsive T-cell expansion tracked better recurrence-free survival.

CDR1 and CDR2 (germline): SGHTS, YDEGEE. Losses at the gene ends were 2 bases for V and 11 bases for J; bases not matched to a gene: 7. The length of the CDR3 is 13 residues. TCRdb's table, derived via immunoSEQ multiplex PCR, lists solely in-frame clones and lacks some. The table lists under 30,000 clones, roughly 94% of them singletons. The V and J genes are TRBV5-8 and TRBJ2-1, with TRBD2 matching 7 bases. The origin of this receptor is a human donor with HPV-associated anogenital cancer. Sampling was carried out from a patient who underwent chemoradiotherapy. The CDR3 protein is CASSFLAAAKQFF. In DNA, the CDR3 is TGTGCCAGCAGCTTTCTAGCGGCGGCTAAGCAGTTCTTC.